These T cell receptor beta chains were read from a single sample in a study of cytomegalovirus exposure and HLA in healthy donors. Some clones are missing from TCRdb's copy, which holds only in-frame ones; the method was immunoSEQ multiplex PCR. The ten top clones account for 1.5% to 2%, within a sample of under 150,000 clones. Input material: PBMCs. These TCRs come from a woman aged 55-70 years in good health and CMV-seronegative. Both conserved end residues are part of each CDR3. The D gene is left open where the match is weak.

CASSYQGNTGELFF	TGTGCCAGCAGCTACCAGGGAAACACCGGGGAGCTGTTTTTT	TRBJ2-2	TRBV6-5	NA
CSVSGTSKGSYEQYF	TGCAGCGTTTCCGGGACTAGCAAAGGCTCCTACGAGCAGTACTTC	TRBJ2-7	TRBV29-1	TRBD2
CASSLSTRVSQPQHF	TGTGCCAGCAGTTTATCCACCAGGGTGAGTCAGCCCCAGCATTTT	TRBJ1-5	TRBV27	NA
CASSARDRGLLRITDTQYF	TGTGCCAGCAGCGCCCGGGACAGAGGCTTACTGAGGATCACAGATACGCAGTATTTT	TRBJ2-3	TRBV7-8	TRBD1
CASSKVFLKKGATF	TGTGCCAGCAGCAAAGTTTTCCTGAAAAAGGGGGCGACCTTC	TRBJ2-6	TRBV21-1	NA
CASSPTPARGQGAGNTGELFF	TGTGCCAGCAGCCCCACCCCTGCTCGGGGACAGGGGGCGGGGAACACCGGGGAGCTGTTTTTT	TRBJ2-2	TRBV4-2	TRBD1
CASSLAGGGAGGYTF	TGTGCCAGCAGCTTAGCTGGGGGAGGGGCTGGTGGCTACACCTTC	TRBJ1-2	TRBV11-2	NA
CASSQVGTGVYEQYF	TGCGCCAGCAGCCAAGTTGGGACAGGGGTCTACGAGCAGTACTTC	TRBJ2-7	TRBV4-1	TRBD1
CASSLRTVGNTEAFF	TGTGCCAGCAGTTTAAGGACAGTAGGGAACACTGAAGCTTTCTTT	TRBJ1-1	TRBV27	NA
CASSWGGGGYEQYF	TGTGCCAGCAGCTGGGGAGGGGGAGGCTACGAGCAGTACTTC	TRBJ2-7	TRBV7-2	NA
CASSLISGAYSEQFF	TGTGCCAGCAGCCTAATAAGCGGGGCGTATAGTGAGCAGTTCTTC	TRBJ2-1	TRBV14	TRBD2
CASSLNGGMGSPLHF	TGTGCCAGCAGCTTAAATGGGGGGATGGGTTCACCCCTCCACTTT	TRBJ1-6	TRBV7-3	NA
CASSETGPYHAAFF	TGCGCCAGCAGTGAGACAGGTCCTTATCACGCAGCTTTCTTT	TRBJ1-1	TRBV10-1	NA
CASSGQGVDTGELFF	TGTGCCAGCAGTGGACAGGGTGTGGACACCGGGGAGCTGTTTTTT	TRBJ2-2	TRBV2	TRBD1
CASSRGGEGGSYEQYF	TGTGCCAGTAGTAGGGGCGGTGAAGGTGGGTCCTACGAGCAGTACTTC	TRBJ2-7	TRBV19	NA
CASSEDLGGIIQYF	TGTGCCAGCAGTGAGGATCTCGGGGGAATCATTCAGTACTTC	TRBJ2-4	TRBV6-1	NA
CSTGGGLSYNEQFF	TGCAGCACTGGGGGGGGACTGAGCTACAATGAGCAGTTCTTC	TRBJ2-1	TRBV29-1	TRBD2
CASTRQGTYEQYF	TGTGCCAGCACCAGACAGGGTACCTACGAGCAGTACTTC	TRBJ2-7	TRBV6-1	TRBD1
CASSIEGVGGTEAFF	TGTGCCAGTAGTATAGAGGGGGTAGGGGGCACTGAAGCTTTCTTT	TRBJ1-1	TRBV19	NA
CASSLEISTTYYEQYF	TGTGCCAGCAGCTTAGAGATCTCTACTACGTACTACGAGCAGTACTTC	TRBJ2-7	TRBV7-6	NA
CASSPGTAAGASTDTQYF	TGTGCCAGCAGCCCGGGGACAGCAGCTGGGGCTAGCACAGATACGCAGTATTTT	TRBJ2-3	TRBV5-8	TRBD1
CAQLRREEGAYGYTF	TGTGCCCAGCTGAGAAGGGAGGAGGGCGCCTATGGCTACACCTTC	TRBJ1-2	TRBV19	NA
CASSQQGGEQYF	TGCGCCAGCAGCCAACAGGGTGGCGAGCAGTACTTC	TRBJ2-7	TRBV4-1	NA
CASSGLQGDRYYEQYF	TGTGCCAGCAGTGGCTTACAGGGGGACCGTTACTACGAGCAGTACTTC	TRBJ2-7	TRBV28	TRBD1
CASSSESSGTVLF	TGTGCCAGCAGCTCCGAATCCTCCGGGACAGTCCTCTTC	TRBJ1-2	TRBV7-6	TRBD1
CASSLARAASTNEKLFF	TGTGCCAGCAGCTTAGCGAGGGCTGCCTCAACTAATGAAAAACTGTTTTTT	TRBJ1-4	TRBV7-9	NA
CASSPGLAADTQYF	TGTGCCAGCAGCCCGGGACTAGCGGCAGATACGCAGTATTTT	TRBJ2-3	TRBV5-6	TRBD2
CASSYEGLQNTEAFF	TGTGCCAGCAGTTACGAGGGCCTCCAGAACACTGAAGCTTTCTTT	TRBJ1-1	TRBV6-5	NA